The 25 T cell receptor beta chains listed next were all sequenced from one sample in a study of cytomegalovirus exposure and HLA in healthy donors. PCR primers comprised 60 Vbeta and 13 Jbeta primers. The data were produced by immunoSEQ multiplex PCR, yet TCRdb's version contains in-frame clones alone and is incomplete. The data contain approximately 150,000 clones, about three quarters of them singletons. The sample taken for sequencing was PBMCs. The receptors originated from a man aged 40-49 years in good health and CMV-seronegative.

The chain has TRBV7-6 and TRBJ2-2; 9 bases map to TRBD1. Germline CDR1 is SGHVS and CDR2 is FNYEAQ. With V trimmed by 5 bases and J by 5 bases, 6 bases remained unmatched. CDR3 length: 15 amino acids. The CDR3, as DNA: TGTGCCAGCAGCCCTCCGACAGGGGGGACCGGGGAGCTGTTTTTT. Translation gives CASSPPTGGTGELFF. The full variable domain, completed using reference TRBV7-6 and TRBJ2-2, is GAGVSQSPRYKVTKRGQDVALRCDPISGHVSLYWYRQALGQGPEFLTYFNYEAQQDKSGLPNDRFSAERPEGSISTLTIQRTEQRDSAMYRCASSPPTGGTGELFFGEGSRLTVL.

This clone showed up just a few times. The chain recombines TRBV27 with TRBJ2-1; the match to TRBD1 covers 10 bases. V lost 6 bases, J lost 6 bases, and 8 bases stayed unmatched. This CDR3 region has 15 residues. CDR1 and CDR2 from the germline V gene are MNHEY and SMNVEV (reference sequence). The CDR3 here is CASSLYRDRGNEQFF. The CDR3, as DNA: TGTGCCAGCAGCCTTTATCGGGACAGGGGCAATGAGCAGTTCTTC.

The rearrangement links TRBV28 to TRBJ2-7; no definite D call. The CDR3 is 12 residues long. V was pared by 5 bases and J by 3 bases, with 8 bases between. Germline-derived CDR1 and CDR2 are MDHEN and SYDVKM. CDR3 nucleotides: TGTGCCAGCAGTCCGCGGCGCTACGAGCAGTACTTC. Translating it yields CASSPRRYEQYF.

The chain links TRBV7-8 to TRBJ2-2; 12 nucleotides match TRBD2. The CDR3 has 16 residues. Germline CDR1 and CDR2: SGHVS and FQNEAQ. V was pared by 4 bases and J by 0 bases, with 0 bases of the junction left unmatched. The CDR3 region is CASSSSGGANTGELFF. CDR3 DNA sequence: TGTGCCAGCAGCTCTAGCGGGGGGGCGAACACCGGGGAGCTGTTTTTT.

CDR3 loop: CASSDLGGGRNEQYF. The CDR3 DNA reads as TGTGCCAGCAGCGACTTGGGGGGGGGCCGTAACGAGCAGTACTTC. The chain joins TRBV9 to TRBJ2-7, with D perhaps matching TRBD2 (7 bases). V lost 3 bases to trimming and J lost 5 bases, with 18 bases between them. This CDR3 spans 15 amino acids. Germline-derived CDR1 and CDR2 are SGDLS and YYNGEE.

This clone was detected once. The chain uses TRBV28 and TRBJ1-1, with D hard to call. Germline assignment: CDR1 MDHEN and CDR2 SYDVKM. V dropped 3 bases and J dropped 4 bases, with 12 bases sitting between them. This CDR3 has 14 residues. The CDR3 region is CASSFYGGATEAFF. CDR3 coding DNA: TGTGCCAGCAGTTTTTACGGCGGCGCCACTGAAGCTTTCTTT.

The chain couples TRBV5-4 to TRBJ2-3; 9 nucleotides agree with TRBD1. This CDR3 contains 15 residues. The V and J ends lost 5 bases and 1 base, in that order; junction bases with no gene match: 5. Germline lookup yields CDR1 SGHNT and CDR2 YYREEE (reference sequence). For the CDR3, the DNA is TGTGCCAGCAGATTACAGGGGGCTGGCACAGATACGCAGTATTTT. This gives the protein CASRLQGAGTDTQYF.

This chain uses TRBV28 with TRBJ2-7; D is unresolved. The V end lost 2 bases, the J end lost 2 bases, and 16 bases lay between the germline ends. Germline CDR1 is MDHEN and CDR2 is SYDVKM. The CDR3 consists of 16 residues. The DNA for the CDR3 is TGTGCCAGCAGTTTACGAGAATTCAGAGGCCCCTACGAGCAGTACTTC. Its translation: CASSLREFRGPYEQYF.

This sequence joins TRBV30 and TRBJ1-2; maybe TRBD1 (5 bases). CDR1 and CDR2 (germline): GTSNPN, SVGIG (reference sequence). CDR3 length: 14 amino acids. Trimming took 1 base from V and 4 from J, leaving 13 bases between them. CDR3 nucleotide sequence: TGTGCCTGGAGTGAAGACAGCACCACCTATGGCTACACCTTC. Translated: CAWSEDSTTYGYTF. The whole variable domain, remainder taken from reference TRBV30 and TRBJ1-2, is SQTIHQWPATLVQPVGSPLSLECTVEGTSNPNLYWYRQAAGRGLQLLFYSVGIGQISSEVPQNLSASRPQDRQFILSSKKLLLSDSGFYLCAWSEDSTTYGYTFGSGTRLTVV.

V is TRBV9 and J is TRBJ2-2; weak D call: TRBD2 (5 bases). The CDR3 sequence is 14 residues long. V was clipped by 4 bases and J by 5 bases, with 12 bases between them. Germline V gives CDR1 SGDLS, CDR2 YYNGEE. In nucleotides, the CDR3 is TGTGCCAGCAGCCCGCGGACTGCAACCGGGGAGCTGTTTTTT. Translation gives CASSPRTATGELFF.

The V and J genes are TRBV5-8 and TRBJ2-3, with 10 bases fitting TRBD2. The V and J ends lost 4 bases and 4 bases, in that order; junction bases with no gene match: 9. The CDR3 runs 16 residues. Germline V gives CDR1 SGHTS, CDR2 YDEGEE. CDR3 nucleotide sequence: TGTGCCAGCAGCCGTGGGGCTAGCGGGAGCCCAGATACGCAGTATTTT. This translates into CASSRGASGSPDTQYF.

The chain carries TRBV10-3 and TRBJ1-1, with 9 positions matching TRBD1. V shed 2 bases and J 2 bases; nucleotides not matched to a gene: 12. Germline CDR1 and CDR2: ENHRY and SYGVKD. This CDR3 is 18 amino acids long. Written as DNA, the CDR3 is TGTGCCATCAGTGAGCCGCCTGTCGGGACAGGGTTTAACACTGAAGCTTTCTTT. It translates to CAISEPPVGTGFNTEAFF.

The J gene is TRBJ2-4, the V gene TRBV2, with 12 bases that match TRBD2. This CDR3 is 19 amino acids long. CDR1 and CDR2 from the germline V gene are SNHLY and FYNNEI. V lost 1 base and J lost 0; bases outside the gene matches: 7. The CDR3, as DNA: TGTGCCAGCAGTGAAGTCCCGACTAGCGGGAGTGTAGCCAAAAACATTCAGTACTTC. It is translated as CASSEVPTSGSVAKNIQYF.

The table lists this clone with a count of one. The CDR3 DNA reads TGTGCCAGCAGCTTAGGGCTAGCGGGAGTGAAGGAGCAGTTCTTC. Translating gives CASSLGLAGVKEQFF. J is TRBJ2-1 and V is TRBV7-9; 10 bases fit TRBD2. The CDR3 covers 15 residues. CDR1 and CDR2 (germline): SEHNR, FQNEAQ (reference sequence). V lost 1 base to trimming and J lost 10 bases; unmatched junction nucleotides: 7.

The CDR3 region has the DNA TGTGCCAGCAGCCAAGATCTTGGCCCATCAGGGACAGGGTACACCGGGGAGCTGTTTTTT. Translating gives CASSQDLGPSGTGYTGELFF. The chain is built from TRBV14 and TRBJ2-2, with 9 bases lining up with TRBD1. The CDR3 totals 20 residues. Germline lookup yields CDR1 SGHDN and CDR2 FVKESK. The ends lost 0 bases at V and 3 bases at J; junction bases unmatched: 14.

V is TRBV7-2 and J is TRBJ1-5; TRBD1 matches at 8 bases. Germline values: CDR1 SGHTA, CDR2 FQGNSA. The V gene end was trimmed by 6 bases and the J gene end by 7 bases; junction bases not matched to a gene: 8. The CDR3 runs 14 residues. CDR3: CASSQGAGGQPQHF. CDR3 nucleotide sequence: TGTGCCAGCAGTCAGGGGGCAGGAGGGCAGCCCCAGCATTTT.

This sequence joins TRBV21-1 and TRBJ2-5; the table's D call TRBD2 went unverified against the DNA. TRBV21-1 is a pseudogene locus. CDR3 length equals 16 residues. The CDR3 DNA is TGTGCCAGCAGCAAAGTTGTGTGGGGGGGCGGGAAGACCCAGTACTTC. Its protein product is CASSKVVWGGGKTQYF.

This sequence joins TRBV7-2 and TRBJ2-7; D not resolved. CDR1 SGHTA and CDR2 FQGNSA come from the germline V gene. With 3 bases removed from V and 0 bases from J, the gap between germline ends came to 9 bases. The length of the CDR3 is 14 residues. Written as DNA, the CDR3 is TGTGCCAGCAGCTTCGGCGGCTACTCCTACGAGCAGTACTTC. This translates into CASSFGGYSYEQYF.

This clone was counted between two and nine times. The chain uses TRBV29-1 and TRBJ2-7; possibly TRBD1 for D (5 bases). V was trimmed by 1 base and J by 6 bases, leaving 10 bases between them. CDR1 SQVTM and CDR2 ANQGSEA come from the germline V gene. The CDR3 is 12 amino acids. CDR3 sequence reads: CSVEVGAVEQYF. CDR3 in DNA: TGCAGCGTTGAAGTAGGGGCTGTCGAGCAGTACTTC.

CDR3 sequence reads: CASSYSKRGGSDTQYF. CDR3 DNA: TGTGCCAGCAGTTACTCGAAGCGGGGGGGTTCGGATACGCAGTATTTT. The gene calls are TRBV6-6 and TRBJ2-3; 10 bases fit TRBD2. The junction had 6 bases not matched to a gene; V was cut back by 0 bases and J by 6 bases. Per germline, CDR1 MNHNY and CDR2 SVGAGI (reference sequence). This CDR3 is built from 16 residues.

Notes on this clone: This sample includes further DNA sequences coding for the same CDR3. The chain uses TRBV5-1 and TRBJ2-2; D possibly corresponds to TRBD1 (5 bases). V was trimmed by 0 bases and J by 0 bases, leaving 9 bases between them. Germline loops: CDR1 SGHRS, CDR2 YFSETQ. This CDR3 is built from 16 residues. For the CDR3, the DNA is TGCGCCAGCAGCTTGGCCACAGGAACGAACACCGGGGAGCTGTTTTTT. It yields the protein CASSLATGTNTGELFF.

The chain has TRBV5-1 and TRBJ1-2; TRBD1 matches at 7 bases. This CDR3 region has 14 residues. The J segment lost 0 bases and the V segment lost 2 bases, leaving 1 base of the junction unmatched. Germline values: CDR1 SGHRS, CDR2 YFSETQ. The CDR3 region has the DNA TGCGCCAGCAGCTTAGGGACAGCTAACTATGGCTACACCTTC. It is translated as CASSLGTANYGYTF.

The rearrangement links TRBV5-1 to TRBJ2-5; 14 bases match TRBD2. V trimming: 4 bases; J trimming: 3 bases; junction bases outside the gene matches: 5. CDR1 and CDR2 (germline): SGHRS, YFSETQ. The CDR3 length is 16 residues. CDR3 sequence: CASSPGTSGRKETQYF. The CDR3 nucleotides are TGCGCCAGCAGCCCCGGGACTAGCGGGAGAAAAGAGACCCAGTACTTC. The variable domain in full, with the rest retrieved from reference TRBV5-1 and TRBJ2-5, is KAGVTQTPRYLIKTRGQQVTLSCSPISGHRSVSWYQQTPGQGLQFLFEYFSETQRNKGNFPGRFSGRQFSNSRSEMNVSTLELGDSALYLCASSPGTSGRKETQYFGPGTRLLVL.

This chain connects TRBV9 to TRBJ2-5, with D perhaps matching TRBD2 (5 bases). The J call is doubtful: the DNA matches TRBJ2-7 better. Germline V gene data show CDR1 as SGDLS and CDR2 as YYNGEE. This CDR3 is built from 15 residues. DNA for the CDR3: TGTGCCAGCAGCATCCCCTCGGAGGATTACTACGAGCAGTACTTC. Residues: CASSIPSEDYYEQYF.

A few counts support this clone. The chain couples TRBV4-3 to TRBJ2-3; 11 nucleotides agree with TRBD1. CDR3 length: 16 residues. Germline lookup yields CDR1 LGHNA and CDR2 YSLEER. The J segment lost 6 bases and the V segment lost 3 bases, leaving 8 bases of the junction unmatched. The chain's CDR3 is CASSQTGQGARDTQYF. For the CDR3, the DNA is TGCGCCAGCAGCCAGACAGGACAGGGGGCGCGGGATACGCAGTATTTT.